This T cell receptor beta chain was identified during a study of Graves' ophthalmopathy and Graves' hyperthyroidism. Study context: Hyperthyroidism is called stable when no ophthalmopathy develops within 18 months of follow-up.

Researchers took RNA transcripts and amplified TCR beta CDR3 regions from them. Scientists carried out first-round RT-PCR using HTBI primers and then a second-round multiplex PCR. TCRdb redid the calling of the multiplex PCR reads with MiXCR, one entry per CDR3 protein. This sample has a few hundred thousand distinct CDR3 sequences, with 35% to 40% found just once. Per the germline V gene, CDR1 is ENHRY and CDR2 is SYGVKD. V dropped 3 bases and J dropped 4 bases, with 15 bases sitting between them. CDR3 length equals 15 residues. The rearrangement links TRBV10-3 to TRBJ1-2; D perhaps matches TRBD1 (5 bases). This TCR was sampled from an adult man with Graves' hyperthyroidism. The sample taken for sequencing was peripheral blood or thyroid tissue (not recorded which). The DNA of the CDR3 is TGTGCCATCAGTGATCGGGACGGGGGTGGCTATGGCTACACCTTC. Protein: CAISDRDGGGYGYTF.